The following is a TCR beta chain sequence with its context. The antigen remains undetermined. The data were taken from a study of blood T cells in healthy people across ages. As for the study in general: About one barcoded beta molecule per two T cells was the capture yield of template switching. Study conclusions and caveats: Naive T cell percentage by flow cytometry tracked strongly with beta diversity.

Alongside a J-beta primer mix, a sample-barcoded 5' primer served in a second PCR lasting about 7 to 11 cycles. TCRdb ran MiXCR on the 5' RACE reads and lists one entry per CDR3 protein. The sample includes 1.5 million to 2 million distinct CDR3 sequences, roughly 43% of them seen just once. Germline trimming cut 4 bases from V and 0 bases from J; bases unmatched to any gene: 5. Germline CDR1 and CDR2: ENHRY and SYGVKD. The CDR3 runs to 16 residues. The J gene is TRBJ2-2, the V gene TRBV10-3; TRBD1 matches at 7 bases. Sequenced: blood. The receptor was isolated from a human donor in good health. CDR3 sequence: CAISGETGSNTGELFF. CDR3 in DNA: TGTGCCATCAGTGGAGAGACAGGGTCGAACACCGGGGAGCTGTTTTTT.